What follows describes a single T cell receptor beta chain. The sample originates from a study of technical replicates of blood from four donors. The protocol was immunoSEQ multiplex PCR, while the TCRdb copy is restricted to in-frame clones and leaves out a portion. The sample carries about 73,000 clones, 85% to 95% recorded once. The CDR3 spans 14 residues. Germline V gene sequence: CDR1 SNHLY, CDR2 FYNNEI. Trimming took 7 bases from V and 1 from J, leaving 14 bases between them. Sequenced sample: PBMCs. The chain recombines TRBV2 with TRBJ2-7; no clear D. The sequence came from a human donor in good health. Some clones in this sample may be carry-over from other donors' samples. The CDR3 sequence is CASTEHRVSYEQYF. CDR3 sequence (DNA): TGTGCCAGCACAGAACACCGGGTTTCCTACGAGCAGTACTTC.